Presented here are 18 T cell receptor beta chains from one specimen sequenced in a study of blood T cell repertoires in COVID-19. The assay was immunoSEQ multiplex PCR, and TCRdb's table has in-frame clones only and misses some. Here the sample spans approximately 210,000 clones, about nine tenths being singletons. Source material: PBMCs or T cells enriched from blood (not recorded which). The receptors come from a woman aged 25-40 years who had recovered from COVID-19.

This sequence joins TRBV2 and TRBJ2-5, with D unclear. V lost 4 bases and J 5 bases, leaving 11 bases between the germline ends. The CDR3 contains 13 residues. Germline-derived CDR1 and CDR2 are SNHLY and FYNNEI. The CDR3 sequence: CASSVRHGETQYF. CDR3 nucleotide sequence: TGTGCCAGCAGTGTAAGGCACGGGGAGACCCAGTACTTC.

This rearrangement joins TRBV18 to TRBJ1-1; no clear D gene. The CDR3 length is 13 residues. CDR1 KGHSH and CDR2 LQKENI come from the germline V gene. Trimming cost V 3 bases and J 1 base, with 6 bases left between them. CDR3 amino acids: CASSPEGNTEAFF. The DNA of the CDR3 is TGTGCCAGCTCACCCGAGGGGAACACTGAAGCTTTCTTT.

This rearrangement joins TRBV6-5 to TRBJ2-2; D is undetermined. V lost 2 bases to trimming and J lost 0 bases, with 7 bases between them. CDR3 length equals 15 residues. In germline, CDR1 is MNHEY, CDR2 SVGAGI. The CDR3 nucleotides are TGTGCCAGCAGTTACGGCAGTCCGAACACCGGGGAGCTGTTTTTT. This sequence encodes CASSYGSPNTGELFF.

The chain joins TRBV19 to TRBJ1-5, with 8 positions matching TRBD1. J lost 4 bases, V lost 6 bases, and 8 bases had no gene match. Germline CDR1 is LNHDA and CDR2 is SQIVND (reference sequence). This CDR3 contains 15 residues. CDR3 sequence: CASRGRDRQNQPQHF. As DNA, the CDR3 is TGTGCCAGTAGGGGAAGGGACAGGCAAAATCAGCCCCAGCATTTT.

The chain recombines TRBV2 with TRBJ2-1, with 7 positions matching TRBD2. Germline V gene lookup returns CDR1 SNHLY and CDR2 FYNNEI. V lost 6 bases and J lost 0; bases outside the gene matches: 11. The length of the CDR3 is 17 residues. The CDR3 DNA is TGTGCCAGCAGCTCCACTACTAGCGTGAGCTCCTACAATGAGCAGTTCTTC. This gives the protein CASSSTTSVSSYNEQFF.

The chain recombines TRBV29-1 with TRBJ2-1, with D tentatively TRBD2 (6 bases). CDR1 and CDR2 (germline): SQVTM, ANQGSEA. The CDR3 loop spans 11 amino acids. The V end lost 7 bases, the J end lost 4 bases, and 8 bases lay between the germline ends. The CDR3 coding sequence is TGCAGCGGGGGGGAGTACAATGAGCAGTTCTTC. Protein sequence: CSGGEYNEQFF.

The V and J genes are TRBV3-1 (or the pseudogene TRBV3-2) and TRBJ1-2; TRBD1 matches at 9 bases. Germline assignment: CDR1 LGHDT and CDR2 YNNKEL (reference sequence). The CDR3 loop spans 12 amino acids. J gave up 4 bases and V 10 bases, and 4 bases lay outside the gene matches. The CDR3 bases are TGTGCCACCGGGACAGGGACCTATGGCTACACCTTC. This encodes CATGTGTYGYTF.

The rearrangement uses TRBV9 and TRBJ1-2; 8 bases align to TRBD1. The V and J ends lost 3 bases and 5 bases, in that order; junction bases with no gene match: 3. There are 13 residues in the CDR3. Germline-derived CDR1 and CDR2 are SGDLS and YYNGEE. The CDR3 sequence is CASSAQGEYGYTF. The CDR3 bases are TGTGCCAGCAGCGCACAGGGGGAGTATGGCTACACCTTC.

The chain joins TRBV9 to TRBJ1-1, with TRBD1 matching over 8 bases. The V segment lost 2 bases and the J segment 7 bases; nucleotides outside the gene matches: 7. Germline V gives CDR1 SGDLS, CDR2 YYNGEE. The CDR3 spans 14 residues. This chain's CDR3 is CASSVRGQEGEAFF. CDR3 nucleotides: TGTGCCAGCAGCGTGCGGGGACAGGAAGGTGAAGCTTTCTTT. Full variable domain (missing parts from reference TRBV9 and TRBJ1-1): DSGVTQTPKHLITATGQRVTLRCSPRSGDLSVYWYQQSLDQGLQFLIQYYNGEERAKGNILERFSAQQFPDLHSELNLSSLELGDSALYFCASSVRGQEGEAFFGQGTRLTVV.

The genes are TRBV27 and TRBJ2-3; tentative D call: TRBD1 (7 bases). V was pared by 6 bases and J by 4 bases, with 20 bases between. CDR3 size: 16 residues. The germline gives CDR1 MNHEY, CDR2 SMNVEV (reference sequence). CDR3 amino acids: CASSSPPGRGADTQYF. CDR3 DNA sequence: TGTGCCAGCAGCTCTCCCCCGGGCAGGGGGGCAGATACGCAGTATTTT.

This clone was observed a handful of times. In DNA form, the CDR3 reads TGTGCCTGGGCCGGCGGTTCGGGGGGCGGAAGCTTGGACTATGGCTACACCTTC. Protein sequence: CAWAGGSGGGSLDYGYTF. The rearrangement links TRBV30 to TRBJ1-2, with a tentative D call TRBD1 (6 bases). CDR3 length: 18 amino acids. The ends were cut back, 5 bases at V and 3 bases at J, with 28 bases in the middle. Per the germline V gene, CDR1 is GTSNPN and CDR2 is SVGIG (reference sequence).

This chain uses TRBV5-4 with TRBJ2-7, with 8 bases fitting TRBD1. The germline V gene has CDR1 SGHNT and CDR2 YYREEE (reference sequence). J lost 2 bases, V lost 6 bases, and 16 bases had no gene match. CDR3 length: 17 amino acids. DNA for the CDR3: TGTGCCAGCACCGCCTTCGAATTGAGGACAGGGACCTACGAGCAGTACTTC. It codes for CASTAFELRTGTYEQYF.

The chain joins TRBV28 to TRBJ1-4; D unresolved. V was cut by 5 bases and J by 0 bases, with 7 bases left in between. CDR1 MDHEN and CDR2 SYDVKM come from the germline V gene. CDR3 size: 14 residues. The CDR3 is CASSLQATNEKLFF. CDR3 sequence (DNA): TGTGCCAGCAGTCTTCAGGCAACTAATGAAAAACTGTTTTTT.

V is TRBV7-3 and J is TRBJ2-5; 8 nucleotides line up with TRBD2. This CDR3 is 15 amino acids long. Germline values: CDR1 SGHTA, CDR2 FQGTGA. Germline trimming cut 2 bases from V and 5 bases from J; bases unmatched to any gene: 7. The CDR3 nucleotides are TGTGCCAGCAGCTTAGGGACTAGGGATGGGGAGACCCAGTACTTC. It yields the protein CASSLGTRDGETQYF.

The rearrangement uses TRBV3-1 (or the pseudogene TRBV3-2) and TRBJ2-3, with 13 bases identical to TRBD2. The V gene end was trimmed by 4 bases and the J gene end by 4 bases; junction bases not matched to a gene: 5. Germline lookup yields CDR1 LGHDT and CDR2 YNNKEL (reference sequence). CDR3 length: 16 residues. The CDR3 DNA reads TGTGCCAGCAGCCCTTCACTAGCGGGAGGGGCAGATACGCAGTATTTT. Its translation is CASSPSLAGGADTQYF.

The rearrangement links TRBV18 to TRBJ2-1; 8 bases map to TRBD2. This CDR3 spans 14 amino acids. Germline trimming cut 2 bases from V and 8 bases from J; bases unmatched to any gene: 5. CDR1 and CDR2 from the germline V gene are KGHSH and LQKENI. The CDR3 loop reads CASSPLSGRDEQFF. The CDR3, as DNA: TGTGCCAGCTCACCATTAAGCGGGAGAGATGAGCAGTTCTTC.

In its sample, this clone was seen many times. CDR3 DNA sequence: TGTGCCAGCAGCTCCAGGGGCAATCAGCCCCAGCATTTT. Its protein product is CASSSRGNQPQHF. The chain carries TRBV3-1 (or the pseudogene TRBV3-2) and TRBJ1-5; the D gene is possibly TRBD1 (5 bases). The CDR3 runs 13 residues. CDR1 is LGHDT and CDR2 is YNNKEL in the germline V gene (reference sequence). The V gene lost 5 bases and the J gene lost 2 bases, with 7 bases spanning the gap.

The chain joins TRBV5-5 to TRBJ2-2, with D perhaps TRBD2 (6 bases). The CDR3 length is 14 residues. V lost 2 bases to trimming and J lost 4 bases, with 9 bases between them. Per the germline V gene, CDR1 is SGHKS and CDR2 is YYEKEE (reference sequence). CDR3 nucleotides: TGTGCCAGCAGCTTCCAGGGAGGCACCGGGGAGCTGTTTTTT. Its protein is CASSFQGGTGELFF.